The clone carrying this T cell receptor beta chain was counted ten times or more. Its specificity is not known. CDR1 is SEHNR, CDR2 FQNEAQ, per germline (reference sequence). Trimming stripped 7 bases from V and 9 bases from J, with 16 bases between. There are 14 residues in the CDR3. The data were obtained in a study of beta chain features in type 1 diabetes. Study-wide findings and caveats: TCRB CDR3 length was moderately but significantly reduced in all four CD4+ subsets of Type 1 diabetes patients. Among type 1 diabetes patients, VDJ junctions had fewer insertions and more deletions.

Since all of the isolated RNA was reverse transcribed, expressed TCRB transcripts were what got sequenced. TCRdb's copy holds only in-frame clones and misses some; the assay was immunoSEQ multiplex PCR. The sample holds approximately 150,000 clones, 7% to 10% seen once. Input material: central memory CD4+ T cells from blood. The J gene is TRBJ1-6, the V gene TRBV7-9; the D gene is possibly TRBD1 (5 bases). The TCR originated in a woman between 18 and 29 years old in good health. The CDR3 here is CASTQRDSGSPLHF. CDR3 in DNA: TGTGCCAGCACCCAAAGGGACTCCGGTTCACCCCTCCACTTT. The full variable domain, completed using reference TRBV7-9 and TRBJ1-6, is DTGVSQNPRHKITKRGQNVTFRCDPISEHNRLYWYRQTLGQGPEFLTYFQNEAQLEKSRLLSDRFSAERPKGSFSTLEIQRTEQGDSAMYLCASTQRDSGSPLHFGNGTRLTVT.